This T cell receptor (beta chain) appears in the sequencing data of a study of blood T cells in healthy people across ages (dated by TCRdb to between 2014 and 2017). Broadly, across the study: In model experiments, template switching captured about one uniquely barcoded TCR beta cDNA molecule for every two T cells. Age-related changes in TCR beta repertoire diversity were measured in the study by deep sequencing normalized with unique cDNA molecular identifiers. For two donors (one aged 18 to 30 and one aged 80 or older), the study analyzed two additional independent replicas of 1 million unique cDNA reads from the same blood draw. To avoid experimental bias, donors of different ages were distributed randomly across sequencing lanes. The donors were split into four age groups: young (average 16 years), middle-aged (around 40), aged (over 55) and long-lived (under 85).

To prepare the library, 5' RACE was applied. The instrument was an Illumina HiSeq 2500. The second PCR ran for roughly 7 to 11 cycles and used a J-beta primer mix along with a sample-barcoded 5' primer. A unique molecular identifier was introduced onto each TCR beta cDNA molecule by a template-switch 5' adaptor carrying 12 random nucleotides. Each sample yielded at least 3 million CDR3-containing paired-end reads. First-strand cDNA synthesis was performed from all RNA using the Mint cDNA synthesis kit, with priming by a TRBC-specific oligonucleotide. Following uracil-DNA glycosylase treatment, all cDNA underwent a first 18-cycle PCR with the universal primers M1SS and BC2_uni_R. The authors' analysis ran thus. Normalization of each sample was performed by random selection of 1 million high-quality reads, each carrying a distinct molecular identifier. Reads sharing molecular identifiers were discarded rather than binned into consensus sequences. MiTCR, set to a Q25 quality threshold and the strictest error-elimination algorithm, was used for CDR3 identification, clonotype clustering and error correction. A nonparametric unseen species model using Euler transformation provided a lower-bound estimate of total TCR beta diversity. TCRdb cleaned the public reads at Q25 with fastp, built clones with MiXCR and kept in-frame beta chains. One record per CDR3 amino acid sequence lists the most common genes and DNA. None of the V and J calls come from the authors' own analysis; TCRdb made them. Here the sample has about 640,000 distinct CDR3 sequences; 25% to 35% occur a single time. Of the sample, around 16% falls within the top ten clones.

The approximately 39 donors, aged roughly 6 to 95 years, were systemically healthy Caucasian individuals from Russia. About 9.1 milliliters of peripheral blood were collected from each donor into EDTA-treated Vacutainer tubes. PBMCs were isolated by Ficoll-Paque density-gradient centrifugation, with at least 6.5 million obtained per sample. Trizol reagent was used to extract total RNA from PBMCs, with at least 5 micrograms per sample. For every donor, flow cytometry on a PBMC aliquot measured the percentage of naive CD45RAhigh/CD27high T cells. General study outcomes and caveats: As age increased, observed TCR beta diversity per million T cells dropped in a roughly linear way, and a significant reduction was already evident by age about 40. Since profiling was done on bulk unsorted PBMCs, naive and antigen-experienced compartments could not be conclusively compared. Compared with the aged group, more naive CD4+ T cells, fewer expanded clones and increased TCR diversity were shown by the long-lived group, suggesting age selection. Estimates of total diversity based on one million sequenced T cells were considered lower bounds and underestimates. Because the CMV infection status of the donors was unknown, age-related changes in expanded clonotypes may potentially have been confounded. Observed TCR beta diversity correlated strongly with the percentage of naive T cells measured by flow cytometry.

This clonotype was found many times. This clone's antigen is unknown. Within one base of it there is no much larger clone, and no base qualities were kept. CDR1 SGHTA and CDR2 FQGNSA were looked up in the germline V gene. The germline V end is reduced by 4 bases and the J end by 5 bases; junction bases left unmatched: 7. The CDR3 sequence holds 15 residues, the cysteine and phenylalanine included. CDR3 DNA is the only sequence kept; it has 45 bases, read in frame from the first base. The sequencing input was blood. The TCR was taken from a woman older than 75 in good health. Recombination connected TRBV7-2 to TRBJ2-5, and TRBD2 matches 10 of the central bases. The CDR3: CASSSQRGGMETQYF. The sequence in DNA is TGTGCCAGCAGCTCCCAGCGGGGGGGCATGGAGACCCAGTACTTC. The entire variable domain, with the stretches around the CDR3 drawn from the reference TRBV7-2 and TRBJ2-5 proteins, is GAGVSQSPSNKVTEKGKDVELRCDPISGHTALYWYRQSLGQGLEFLIYFQGNSAPDKSGLPSDRFSAERTGGSVSTLTIQRTQQEDSAVYLCASSSQRGGMETQYFGPGTRLLVL.